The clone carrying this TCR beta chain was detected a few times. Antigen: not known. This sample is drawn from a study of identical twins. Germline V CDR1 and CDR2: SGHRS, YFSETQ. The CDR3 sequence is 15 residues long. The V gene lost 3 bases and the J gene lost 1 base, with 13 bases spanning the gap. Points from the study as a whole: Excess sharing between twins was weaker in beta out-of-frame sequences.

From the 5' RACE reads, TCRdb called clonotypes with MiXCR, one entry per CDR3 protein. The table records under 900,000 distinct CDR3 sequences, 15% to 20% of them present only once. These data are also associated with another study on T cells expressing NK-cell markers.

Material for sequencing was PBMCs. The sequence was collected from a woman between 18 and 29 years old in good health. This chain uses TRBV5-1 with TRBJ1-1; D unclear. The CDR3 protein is CASSWGVVGNTEAFF. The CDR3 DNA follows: TGCGCCAGCAGCTGGGGAGTAGTTGGGAACACTGAAGCTTTCTTT.